A single T cell receptor (beta chain) is shown here with its context. What it binds is not known. The entry originates in a study of cytomegalovirus exposure and HLA in healthy donors. In the study overall: Inside one of the first data releases sat 75 million to 100 million unique TCRs taken from HLA-typed donors.

This CDR3 has 15 residues. Germline V lookup: CDR1 SGHTA, CDR2 FQGTGA. V lost 5 bases, J lost 4 bases, and 7 bases stayed unmatched. Study findings and constraints: Immune exposure was documented only through CMV serostatus. As a later analysis revealed, most CMV-associated TCR beta chains appeared HLA-restricted. Researchers catalogued approximately 170 TCR beta chains as cytomegalovirus-associated.

The PCR used 60 Vbeta and 13 Jbeta primers. TCRdb keeps only in-frame clones here, not all; method: immunoSEQ multiplex PCR. The profile covers 87,000 or so clones, with under 65% appearing a single time and approximately 3% taken by the ten largest. The chain couples TRBV7-3 to TRBJ2-3; 9 nucleotides line up with TRBD2. This receptor was obtained from a man in his sixties in good health and CMV-seronegative. The sample was PBMCs. The CDR3 protein is CASSLSGSRADTQYF. CDR3 nucleotides: TGTGCCAGCAGCCTTAGCGGGAGCAGGGCAGATACGCAGTATTTT.